A selection of T cell receptor beta chains follows, all from one sample in a study of cytomegalovirus exposure and HLA in healthy donors. This table comes from immunoSEQ multiplex PCR, and its TCRdb copy is limited to in-frame clones, with some not included. The top ten clones hold around 4.9% of a sample with fewer than 150,000 clones, approximately 80% of them seen once. Sequencing was performed on PBMCs. These receptors all come from a male donor in good health and CMV-seronegative. Both conserved end residues are part of each CDR3. The D gene is left open where the match is weak. The size field is filled for only some rows; it gives once, few, many or a size class.

15 TRBD1 TRBJ1-5 TRBV2 NA CASRADRAGSQPQHF TGTGCCAGCAGGGCTGACAGGGCCGGGAGCCAGCCCCAGCATTTT
15 TRBD1 TRBJ1-2 TRBV28 NA CASKRTGEGNYGYTF TGTGCCAGCAAGAGGACAGGGGAGGGAAACTATGGCTACACCTTC
13 TRBD1 TRBJ2-2 TRBV5-1 NA CASAGTASGELFF TGCGCCAGCGCCGGGACAGCTTCCGGGGAGCTGTTTTTT
14 NA TRBJ1-6 TRBV7-2 NA CASTVRTTNSPLHF TGTGCCAGCACCGTCAGAACAACTAATTCACCCCTCCACTTT
17 NA TRBJ1-3 TRBV4-2 NA CASSQESTGFSGNTIYF TGTGCCAGCAGCCAAGAATCAACGGGATTCTCTGGAAACACCATATATTTT
15 TRBD1 TRBJ1-2 TRBV7-9 NA CASSQSGTGTTGYTF TGTGCCAGCAGCCAAAGCGGGACAGGGACAACTGGCTACACCTTC
13 TRBD1 TRBJ2-3 TRBV30 NA CAWSSWDRDTQYF TGTGCCTGGAGTTCATGGGACAGAGATACGCAGTATTTT
12 TRBD1 TRBJ2-7 TRBV29-1 NA CSVGPTGREQYF TGCAGCGTTGGGCCGACAGGGCGCGAGCAGTACTTC
15 TRBD2 TRBJ2-7 TRBV5-1 NA CASSPGLAVTYEQYF TGCGCCAGCAGCCCGGGACTAGCGGTAACCTACGAGCAGTACTTC
15 TRBD1 TRBJ1-6 TRBV18 NA CASSPRTGENSPLHF TGTGCCAGCTCACCTCGGACAGGGGAAAATTCACCCCTCCACTTT
14 NA TRBJ1-1 TRBV7-9 NA CASSSILLHTEAFF TGTGCCAGCAGCTCCATTCTATTGCACACTGAAGCTTTCTTT
15 NA TRBJ1-5 TRBV18 NA CASSPSDKRGQPQHF TGTGCCAGCTCACCATCGGATAAACGAGGACAGCCCCAGCATTTT
14 TRBD2 TRBJ2-5 TRBV2 NA CASIIAGRAETQYF TGTGCCAGCATAATTGCAGGGAGGGCAGAGACCCAGTACTTC
15 TRBD1 TRBJ2-7 TRBV6-5 NA CASHRGGQGNNEQYF TGTGCCAGCCATCGAGGGGGACAGGGGAATAACGAGCAGTACTTC
12 NA TRBJ1-4 TRBV28 once CASSSLNEKLFF TGTGCCAGCAGTTCCCTAAATGAAAAACTGTTTTTT
13 NA TRBJ1-2 TRBV10-3 NA CASNLQGAYGYTF TGTGCCTCCAACTTACAGGGTGCCTATGGCTACACCTTC
13 NA TRBJ2-2 TRBV5-6 NA CASSLTSTGELFF TGTGCCAGCAGCCTCACTAGTACCGGGGAGCTGTTTTTT
17 NA TRBJ2-7 TRBV13 NA CASSPPPLDSNSYEQYF TGTGCCAGCAGCCCTCCTCCCCTGGACAGTAACTCCTACGAGCAGTACTTC
12 NA TRBJ1-2 TRBV19 NA CASSITGNGYTF TGTGCCAGTAGTATTACGGGAAATGGCTACACCTTC
14 NA TRBJ1-1 TRBV6-5 NA CASSYPSPTGEAFF TGTGCCAGCAGTTACCCTTCCCCGACAGGTGAAGCTTTCTTT
15 NA TRBJ2-2 TRBV7-8 once CASSLSDSRTGELFF TGTGCCAGCAGCCTCAGCGACAGCCGCACCGGGGAGCTGTTTTTT
13 TRBD1 TRBJ2-5 TRBV29-1 NA CSVEGGTLETQYF TGCAGCGTAGAAGGGGGCACCCTGGAGACCCAGTACTTC
12 NA TRBJ1-1 TRBV19 once CATNDRNTEAFF TGTGCCACCAACGACAGGAACACTGAAGCTTTCTTT
14 NA TRBJ2-5 TRBV5-1 NA CASSPRGGAETQYF TGCGCCAGCAGCCCTAGGGGCGGGGCAGAGACCCAGTACTTC
16 TRBD1 TRBJ1-1 TRBV30 NA CAWIRDSGIRDTEAFF TGTGCCTGGATCCGGGACAGTGGGATCAGGGACACTGAAGCTTTCTTT
16 NA TRBJ1-1 TRBV25-1 NA CASSELSQGRGTEAFF TGTGCCAGCAGTGAATTATCTCAGGGGCGAGGCACTGAAGCTTTCTTT
11 NA TRBJ2-1 TRBV25-1 NA CASRQYNEQFF TGTGCCAGCAGGCAGTACAATGAGCAGTTCTTC
13 TRBD2 TRBJ2-7 TRBV28 NA CASSPSGGYEQYF TGTGCCAGCAGCCCTAGCGGGGGCTACGAGCAGTACTTC
14 TRBD1 TRBJ1-5 TRBV28 NA CASSFRQGAQPQHF TGTGCCAGCAGTTTTAGACAGGGGGCCCAGCCCCAGCATTTT
15 TRBD1 TRBJ2-7 TRBV5-6 once CASSLTGDPTYEQYF TGTGCCAGCAGCTTAACAGGGGACCCTACCTACGAGCAGTACTTC
15 NA TRBJ1-6 TRBV11-2 NA CASSLTAGGNSPLHF TGTGCCAGCAGCTTGACGGCTGGGGGGAATTCACCCCTCCACTTT
16 NA TRBJ1-5 TRBV6-1 NA CASSDLTDTSFGAQHF TGTGCCAGCAGTGATTTGACCGATACTTCCTTCGGGGCCCAGCATTTT
14 NA TRBJ2-5 TRBV7-7 NA CASSPGTPGVAQYF TGTGCTAGCAGCCCCGGGACCCCGGGGGTGGCCCAGTACTTC
14 TRBD1 TRBJ1-3 TRBV6-1 NA CASAGQGRGNTIYF TGTGCCAGCGCAGGACAGGGTCGGGGAAACACCATATATTTT
13 NA TRBJ2-7 TRBV7-9 NA CASSLGQIYEQYF TGTGCCAGCAGCCTAGGACAGATTTACGAGCAGTACTTC
13 NA TRBJ2-1 TRBV29-1 NA CSLQRISYNEQFF TGCAGCCTTCAGAGGATATCCTACAATGAGCAGTTCTTC
14 NA TRBJ2-2 TRBV5-1 NA CATSLRGNTGELFF TGCGCCACTTCACTCCGGGGGAACACCGGGGAGCTGTTTTTT
15 TRBD1 TRBJ1-5 TRBV19 NA CASSMNPQGVQPQHF TGTGCCAGTAGTATGAACCCCCAGGGGGTGCAACCCCAGCATTTT
17 NA TRBJ2-6 TRBV28 NA CASSRDIWSSGANVLTF TGTGCCAGCAGTCGGGACATATGGAGCTCTGGGGCCAACGTCCTGACTTTC
15 TRBD1 TRBJ1-1 TRBV28 NA CASSGPGQGNTEAFF TGTGCCAGCAGCGGGCCGGGACAGGGTAATACTGAAGCTTTCTTT
13 NA TRBJ1-1 TRBV18 NA CASSPPRRRWAFF TGTGCCAGCTCACCACCGAGGCGCAGATGGGCTTTCTTT
18 NA TRBJ2-6 TRBV19 NA CASSLHWTESSGANVLTF TGTGCCAGTAGCCTACATTGGACAGAGAGCTCTGGGGCCAACGTCCTGACTTTC
15 NA TRBJ1-3 TRBV27 NA CASRQGTKGANTIYF TGTGCCAGCCGACAAGGGACAAAGGGTGCGAACACCATATATTTT
13 TRBD1 TRBJ1-2 TRBV10-2 NA CASSDDRGYGYTF TGCGCCAGCAGTGATGACAGGGGCTATGGCTACACCTTC